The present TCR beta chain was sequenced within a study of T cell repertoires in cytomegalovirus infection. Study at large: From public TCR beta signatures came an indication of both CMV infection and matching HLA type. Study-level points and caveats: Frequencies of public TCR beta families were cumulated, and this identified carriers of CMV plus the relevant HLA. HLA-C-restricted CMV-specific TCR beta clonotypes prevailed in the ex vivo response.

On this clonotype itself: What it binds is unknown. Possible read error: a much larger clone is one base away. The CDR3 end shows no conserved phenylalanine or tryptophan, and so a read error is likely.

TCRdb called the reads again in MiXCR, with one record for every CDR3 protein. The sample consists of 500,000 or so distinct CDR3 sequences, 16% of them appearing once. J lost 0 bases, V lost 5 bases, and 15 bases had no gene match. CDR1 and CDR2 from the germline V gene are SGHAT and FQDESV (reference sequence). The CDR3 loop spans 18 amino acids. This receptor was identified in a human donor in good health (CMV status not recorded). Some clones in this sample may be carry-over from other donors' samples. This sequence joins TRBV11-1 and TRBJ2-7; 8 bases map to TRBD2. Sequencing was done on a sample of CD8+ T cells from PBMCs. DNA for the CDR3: TGTGCCAGCAGCGGATTGCTTTCCGGGGGGGCTGACTCCTACGAGCAGTACTTA. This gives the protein CASSGLLSGGADSYEQYL.